One sample yielded the 12 T cell receptor beta chains listed below, sequenced in a study of T cell changes during pregnancy in multiple sclerosis. Clones were read by immunoSEQ multiplex PCR, and TCRdb kept only the in-frame ones, dropping some. This sample yields 50,000 to 65,000 clones, of which about 96% are seen a single time; 2% to 3% belongs to the top ten. The sample consisted of CD8+ T cells from peripheral blood mononuclear cells, taken after pregnancy. The source is a female donor with multiple sclerosis, enrolled in a pregnancy study.

This chain connects TRBV28 to TRBJ2-1; 12 positions match TRBD2. CDR1 MDHEN and CDR2 SYDVKM come from the germline V gene. After removal of 5 bases from V and 8 bases from J, the junction contained 19 bases not matched to a gene. This CDR3 comprises 19 residues. Here the CDR3 reads CASSPRTLTLAGGYDEQFF. The CDR3, as DNA: TGTGCCAGCAGTCCCCGGACACTTACCCTAGCGGGAGGGTACGATGAGCAGTTCTTC.

Worth noting for this clone: Other DNA sequences in the sample encode the same CDR3. This chain uses TRBV27 with TRBJ2-7; 7 bases match TRBD2. After removal of 2 bases from V and 3 bases from J, the junction contained 4 bases not matched to a gene. The germline gives CDR1 MNHEY, CDR2 SMNVEV (reference sequence). The CDR3 sequence is 14 residues long. For the CDR3, the DNA is TGTGCCAGCAGTTTAGGGCGGGGGAGCTACGAGCAGTACTTC. Translated, it gives CASSLGRGSYEQYF.

The chain links TRBV4-2 to TRBJ2-3; TRBD2 aligns across 7 bases. The CDR3 runs 15 residues. Germline V CDR1 and CDR2: LGHNA, YNFKEQ. V was pared by 1 base and J by 4 bases, with 5 bases of the junction left unmatched. This chain's CDR3 is CASSQVAGAADTQYF. The CDR3 nucleotides read TGTGCCAGCAGCCAAGTGGCGGGAGCAGCAGATACGCAGTATTTT.

This clone was seen once. The genes are TRBV2 and TRBJ2-2; D unresolved. Germline V CDR1 and CDR2: SNHLY, FYNNEI. With 2 bases removed from V and 6 bases from J, the gap between germline ends came to 7 bases. There are 13 residues in the CDR3. CDR3 loop: CASSEIGSGELFF. Written as DNA, the CDR3 is TGTGCCAGCAGTGAAATTGGCTCCGGGGAGCTGTTTTTT. Supplemented by reference TRBV2 and TRBJ2-2, the full variable domain reads EPEVTQTPSHQVTQMGQEVILRCVPISNHLYFYWYRQILGQKVEFLVSFYNNEISEKSEIFDDQFSVERPDGSNFTLKIRSTKLEDSAMYFCASSEIGSGELFFGEGSRLTVL.

V and J are TRBV9 and TRBJ2-7, with 11 positions matching TRBD1. V shed 3 bases, J shed 5 bases, and the junction held 4 bases outside the gene matches. The germline gives CDR1 SGDLS, CDR2 YYNGEE. The CDR3 runs 14 residues. The CDR3 loop is CASSARTGGDEQYF. Written as DNA, the CDR3 is TGTGCCAGCAGCGCAAGGACAGGGGGCGACGAGCAGTACTTC.

The chain has TRBV2 and TRBJ2-7, with 9 positions matching TRBD1. J was trimmed by 3 bases and V by 8 bases; bases with no gene match: 14. CDR1 and CDR2 (germline): SNHLY, FYNNEI. This CDR3 spans 16 amino acids. CDR3 loop: CASGVSGDRVVYEQYF. In nucleotides, the CDR3 is TGTGCCAGCGGGGTATCAGGGGACAGGGTTGTCTACGAGCAGTACTTC.

This chain links TRBV19 with TRBJ1-5; 8 bases fit TRBD1. Germline V CDR1 and CDR2: LNHDA, SQIVND (reference sequence). CDR3 size: 15 residues. Trimming took 1 base from V and 7 from J; bases not matched to a gene: 6. DNA for the CDR3: TGTGCCAGTAGTATAGCAGGGGGCTCGGGGCAGCCCCAGCATTTT. Translating gives CASSIAGGSGQPQHF.

This chain links TRBV28 with TRBJ2-3; no definite D call. Germline assignment: CDR1 MDHEN and CDR2 SYDVKM. V was cut by 2 bases and J by 6 bases, with 15 bases left in between. The CDR3 is made up of 15 amino acids. This chain's CDR3 is CASSLTIGVSDTQYF. CDR3 DNA: TGTGCCAGCAGTTTAACTATCGGAGTCTCGGATACGCAGTATTTT.

The rearrangement joins TRBV7-8 to TRBJ1-1, with D possibly TRBD1 on 5 matching bases. In germline, CDR1 is SGHVS, CDR2 FQNEAQ. The CDR3 is made up of 12 amino acids. Trimming removed 6 bases at V and 3 bases at J, with 8 bases between. CDR3 bases: TGTGCCAGCAGGGGGGGGGACACTGAAGCTTTCTTT. Translation gives CASRGGDTEAFF.

This clone was picked up one time. This chain links TRBV2 with TRBJ2-7, with D possibly TRBD2 on 6 matching bases. CDR3 size: 13 residues. The V gene lost 4 bases and the J gene lost 1 base, with 8 bases spanning the gap. Per germline, CDR1 SNHLY and CDR2 FYNNEI. In DNA form, the CDR3 reads TGTGCCAGCAGTGTCCGGGAGTCCTACGAGCAGTACTTC. Encoded protein: CASSVRESYEQYF.

This clone was detected only a few times. The chain joins TRBV9 to TRBJ1-1; no definite D call. Germline values: CDR1 SGDLS, CDR2 YYNGEE. This CDR3 has 14 amino acids. Between the trimmed V and J ends, which lost 2 bases and 4 bases, there was a span of 12 bases. The CDR3 sequence is CASSVGVGSTEAFF. CDR3 DNA: TGTGCCAGCAGCGTTGGGGTAGGGAGCACTGAAGCTTTCTTT.

This clone has a single count. This rearrangement joins TRBV9 to TRBJ2-1; no firm D call. The CDR3 spans 10 residues. The germline V and J ends were trimmed by 3 bases and 10 bases, with 5 bases remaining between them. CDR1 is SGDLS, CDR2 YYNGEE, per germline. The CDR3 sequence: CASSGREQFF. DNA for the CDR3: TGTGCCAGCAGCGGTCGGGAGCAGTTCTTC.